The T cell receptor beta chain described here comes from a study of OX40 agonist ivuxolimab in advanced cancers. Some background on the complete study: Ivuxolimab was an agonistic, fully human IgG2 monoclonal antibody directed against OX40 (CD134), a costimulatory receptor. In the dose-escalation cohort, 82.7% of patients were male, and the mean age was roughly 60 years, with a range of about 23 to 85. The purpose of peripheral TCRbeta sequencing was to test whether ivuxolimab changed TCR sequence diversity and led to clonal T-cell expansion. Patients were allowed to have had prior anti-PD-1, anti-PD-L1 or anti-CTLA-4 therapy, and roughly 40% of the dose-escalation patients had been treated with checkpoint inhibitors. The paper covers the monotherapy dose-escalation part of the phase I ivuxolimab trial, which included N ≈ 50 patients. Among the roughly 50 dose-escalation patients, 19 had hepatocellular carcinoma, about 15 melanoma, 9 renal cell carcinoma and 9 head and neck cancer. Partial responses occurred in three dose-escalation patients: two with cutaneous melanoma and one with hepatocellular carcinoma. Intravenous ivuxolimab was administered to patients every 2 weeks at six dose levels: 0.01, 0.1, 0.3, 1.5, 3 and 10 mg/kg.

The trial excluded patients who had a history of autoimmune disease or who were on systemic immunosuppression. Peripheral blood for TCR sequencing was collected from all dose cohorts at baseline, on cycle 4 day 1, and on cycle 7 day 1. Samples were obtained from an open-label, multicenter, first-in-human phase I dose-escalation trial of ivuxolimab. Adults with locally advanced or metastatic melanoma, renal cell carcinoma, hepatocellular carcinoma or head and neck squamous cell carcinoma were enrolled in the trial. Before TCR sequencing, CD4+ T cells and CD8+ T cells were sorted from peripheral blood as separate populations. For sequencing of the TCRbeta CDR3 region, genomic DNA was extracted from the sorted cells. The immunoSEQ Assay was used for sequencing of TCRbeta CDR3 regions. Sourced from immuneACCESS, this table was stored by TCRdb with only in-frame sequences that have V and J called. A share of the clones is absent; for the studies checked, an unresolved V gene accounts for under half, and the remainder has no known explanation. The sample records under 85,000 clones, roughly 93% of which are singletons. The top ten clones comprise 6.2% of the sample.

General study outcomes and caveats: The antigen specificity of the peripheral T cells that underwent clonal expansion was not determined. Clonal expansion of both CD4+ and CD8+ blood T cells was observed from baseline to week 6 at doses 0.1 to 3.0 mg/kg. After ivuxolimab, more expanded clones were found on average in CD8+ T cells than in CD4+ T cells. Low levels of normalized T-cell clonal expansion were also shown by some nonresponding patients. In the 0.1-3.0 mg/kg groups, partial responders had among the lowest normalized peripheral clonal expansion, particularly in CD8+ T cells.

Comment on this clone: No cognate antigen has been identified for it. Within one base of it there is no much larger clone, and no base qualities were kept.

The germline V gene sets CDR1 to SGHDT and CDR2 to YYEEEE. At the junction V is shortened by 2 bases and J by 6 bases, with 12 bases in between. There are 13 amino acids in the CDR3, from cysteine to phenylalanine inclusive. The only DNA kept is the CDR3, 39 bases in frame from the first base. Sequencing used CD4+ or CD8+ T cells sorted from blood, obtained in a trial of the OX40 agonist ivuxolimab. This TCR derives from an adult with an advanced solid tumor such as melanoma, head and neck, liver or kidney cancer. Recombination connected TRBV5-6 to TRBJ2-7, and perhaps TRBD1 as D gene, on 6 matching bases. The CDR3 reads as follows: CASSFTGWGEQYF. The nucleotides read TGTGCCAGCAGCTTTACAGGGTGGGGCGAGCAGTACTTC.